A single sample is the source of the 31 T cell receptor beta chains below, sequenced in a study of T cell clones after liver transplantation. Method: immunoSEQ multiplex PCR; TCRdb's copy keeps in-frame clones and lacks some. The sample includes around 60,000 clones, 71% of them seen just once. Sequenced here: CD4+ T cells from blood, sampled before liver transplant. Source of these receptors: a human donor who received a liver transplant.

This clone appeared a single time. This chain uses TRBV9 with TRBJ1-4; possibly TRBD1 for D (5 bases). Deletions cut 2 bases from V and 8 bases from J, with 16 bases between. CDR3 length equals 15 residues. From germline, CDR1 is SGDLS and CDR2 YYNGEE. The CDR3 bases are TGTGCCAGCAGCGTTAGGGGTGCCGGTGAGGAAAAACTGTTTTTT. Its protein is CASSVRGAGEEKLFF.

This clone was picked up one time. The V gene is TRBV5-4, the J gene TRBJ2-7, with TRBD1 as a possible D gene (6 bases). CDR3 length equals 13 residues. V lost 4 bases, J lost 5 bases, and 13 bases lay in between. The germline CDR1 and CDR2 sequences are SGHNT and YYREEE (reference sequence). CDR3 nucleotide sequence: TGTGCCAGCAGCCGCCCACAGGGCAACGAGCAGTACTTC. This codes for CASSRPQGNEQYF. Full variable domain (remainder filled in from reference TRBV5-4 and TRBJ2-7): ETGVTQSPTHLIKTRGQQVTLRCSSQSGHNTVSWYQQALGQGPQFIFQYYREEENGRGNFPPRFSGLQFPNYSSELNVNALELDDSALYLCASSRPQGNEQYFGPGTRLTVT.

CDR3 region: CASSQAAGAGQETQYF. Written as DNA, the CDR3 is TGTGCCAGCAGCCAGGCAGCGGGGGCGGGGCAAGAGACCCAGTACTTC. The chain carries TRBV4-2 and TRBJ2-5; 8 bases are shared with TRBD2. CDR3 length equals 16 residues. CDR1 LGHNA and CDR2 YNFKEQ come from the germline V gene. The ends lost 3 bases at V and 2 bases at J; junction bases unmatched: 8.

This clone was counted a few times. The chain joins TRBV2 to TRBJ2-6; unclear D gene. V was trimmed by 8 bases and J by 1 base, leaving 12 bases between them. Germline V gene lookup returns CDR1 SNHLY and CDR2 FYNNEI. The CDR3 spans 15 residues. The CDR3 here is CASGIGRSGANVLTF. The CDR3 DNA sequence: TGTGCCAGCGGTATTGGCAGATCTGGGGCCAACGTCCTGACTTTC.

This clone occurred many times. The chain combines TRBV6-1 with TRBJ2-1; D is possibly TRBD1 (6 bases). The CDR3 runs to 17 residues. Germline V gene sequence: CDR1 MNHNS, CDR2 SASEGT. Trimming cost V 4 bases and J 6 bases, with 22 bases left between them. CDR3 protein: CASSAYRPQGTGNEQFF. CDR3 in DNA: TGTGCCAGCAGTGCATACCGTCCACAGGGAACGGGCAATGAGCAGTTCTTC.

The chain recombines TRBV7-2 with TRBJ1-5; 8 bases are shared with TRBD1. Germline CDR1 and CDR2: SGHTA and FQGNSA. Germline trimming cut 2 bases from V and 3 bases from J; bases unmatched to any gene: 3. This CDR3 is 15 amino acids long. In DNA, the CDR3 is TGTGCCAGCAGCTTATGGGGACAGGACAATCAGCCCCAGCATTTT. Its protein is CASSLWGQDNQPQHF.

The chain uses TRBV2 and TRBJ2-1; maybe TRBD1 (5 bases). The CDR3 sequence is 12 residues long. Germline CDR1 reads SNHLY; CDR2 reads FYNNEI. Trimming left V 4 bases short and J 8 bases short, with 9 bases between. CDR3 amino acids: CASSAQGDEQFF. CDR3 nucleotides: TGTGCCAGCAGTGCCCAAGGGGATGAGCAGTTCTTC.

Here the CDR3 DNA reads TGCGCCAGCAGCCAAGCATCGGGGGGTTGGACTGAAGCTTTCTTT. This gives the protein CASSQASGGWTEAFF. The chain combines TRBV4-1 with TRBJ1-1, with D perhaps TRBD1 (5 bases). The germline CDR1 and CDR2 sequences are MGHRA and YSYEKL. The CDR3 has 15 amino acids. The V end was cut by 1 base, the J end by 5 bases, with 14 bases between.

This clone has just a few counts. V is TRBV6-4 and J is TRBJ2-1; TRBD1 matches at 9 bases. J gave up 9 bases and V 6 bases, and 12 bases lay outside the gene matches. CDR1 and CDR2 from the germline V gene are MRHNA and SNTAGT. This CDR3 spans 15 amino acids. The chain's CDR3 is CASSPGTGTYGEQFF. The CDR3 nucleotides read TGTGCCAGCAGCCCAGGGACAGGGACCTACGGTGAGCAGTTCTTC.

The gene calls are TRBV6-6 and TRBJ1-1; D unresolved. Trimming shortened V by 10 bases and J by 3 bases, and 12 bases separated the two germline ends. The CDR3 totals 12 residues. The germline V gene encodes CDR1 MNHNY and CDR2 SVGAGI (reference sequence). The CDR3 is CATNLGDTEAFF. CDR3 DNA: TGTGCCACCAACCTCGGGGACACTGAAGCTTTCTTT.

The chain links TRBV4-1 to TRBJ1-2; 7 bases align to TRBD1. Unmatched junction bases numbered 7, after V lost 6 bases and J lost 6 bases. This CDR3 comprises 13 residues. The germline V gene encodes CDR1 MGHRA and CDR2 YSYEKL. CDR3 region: CASRATGSHGYTF. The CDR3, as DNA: TGCGCCAGCAGGGCGACAGGGTCCCATGGCTACACCTTC.

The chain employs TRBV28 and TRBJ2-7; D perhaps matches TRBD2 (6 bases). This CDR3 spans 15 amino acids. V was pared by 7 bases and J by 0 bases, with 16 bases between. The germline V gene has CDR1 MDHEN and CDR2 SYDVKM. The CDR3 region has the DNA TGTGCCAGCATGAGGACGGGGGTTAGCTCCTACGAGCAGTACTTC. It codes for CASMRTGVSSYEQYF. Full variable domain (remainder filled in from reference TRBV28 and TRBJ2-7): DVKVTQSSRYLVKRTGEKVFLECVQDMDHENMFWYRQDPGLGLRLIYFSYDVKMKEKGDIPEGYSVSREKKERFSLILESASTNQTSMYLCASMRTGVSSYEQYFGPGTRLTVT.

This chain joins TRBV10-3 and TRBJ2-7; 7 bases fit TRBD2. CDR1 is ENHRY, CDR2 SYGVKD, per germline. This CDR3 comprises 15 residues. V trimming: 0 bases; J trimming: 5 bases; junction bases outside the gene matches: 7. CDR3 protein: CAISESGGETDEQYF. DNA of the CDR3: TGTGCCATCAGTGAGTCGGGGGGGGAGACCGACGAGCAGTACTTC.

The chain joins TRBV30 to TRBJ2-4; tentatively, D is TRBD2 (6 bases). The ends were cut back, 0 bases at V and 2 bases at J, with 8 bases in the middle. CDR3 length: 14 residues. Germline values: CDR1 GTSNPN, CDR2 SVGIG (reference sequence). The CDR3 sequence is CAWSVRGTKNIQYF. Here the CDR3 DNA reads TGTGCCTGGAGTGTACGGGGGACCAAAAACATTCAGTACTTC.

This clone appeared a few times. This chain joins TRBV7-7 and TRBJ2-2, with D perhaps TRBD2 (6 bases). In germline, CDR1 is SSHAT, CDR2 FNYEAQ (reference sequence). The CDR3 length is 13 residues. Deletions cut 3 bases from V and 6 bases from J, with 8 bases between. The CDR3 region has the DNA TGTGCCAGCAGCTTCCGGGGGTCCGGGGAGCTGTTTTTT. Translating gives CASSFRGSGELFF.

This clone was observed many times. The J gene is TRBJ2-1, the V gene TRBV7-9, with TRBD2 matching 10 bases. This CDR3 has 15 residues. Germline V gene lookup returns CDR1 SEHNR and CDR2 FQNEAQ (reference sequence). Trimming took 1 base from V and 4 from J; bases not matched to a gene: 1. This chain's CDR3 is CASSLDSGGYNEQFF. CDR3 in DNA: TGTGCCAGCAGCTTAGATAGCGGGGGGTACAATGAGCAGTTCTTC.

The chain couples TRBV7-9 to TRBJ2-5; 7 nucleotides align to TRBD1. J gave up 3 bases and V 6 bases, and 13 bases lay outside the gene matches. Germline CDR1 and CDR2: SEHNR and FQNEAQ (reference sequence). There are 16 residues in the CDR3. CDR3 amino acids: CASSRSQGDKKETQYF. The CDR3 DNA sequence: TGTGCCAGCAGTCGGTCCCAGGGGGATAAGAAAGAGACCCAGTACTTC.

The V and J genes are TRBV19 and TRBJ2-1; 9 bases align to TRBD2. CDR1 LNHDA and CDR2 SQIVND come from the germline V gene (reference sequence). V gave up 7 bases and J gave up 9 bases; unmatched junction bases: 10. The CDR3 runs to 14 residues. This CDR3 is CASTSGTDRGEQFF. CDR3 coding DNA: TGTGCCAGTACTAGCGGGACCGATAGAGGTGAGCAGTTCTTC.

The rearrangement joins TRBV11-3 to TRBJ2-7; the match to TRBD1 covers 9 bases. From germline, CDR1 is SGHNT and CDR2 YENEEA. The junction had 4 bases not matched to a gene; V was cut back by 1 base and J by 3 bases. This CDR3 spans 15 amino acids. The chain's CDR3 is CASSLGTGGFYEQYF. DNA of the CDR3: TGTGCCAGCAGCTTAGGAACAGGGGGCTTCTACGAGCAGTACTTC.

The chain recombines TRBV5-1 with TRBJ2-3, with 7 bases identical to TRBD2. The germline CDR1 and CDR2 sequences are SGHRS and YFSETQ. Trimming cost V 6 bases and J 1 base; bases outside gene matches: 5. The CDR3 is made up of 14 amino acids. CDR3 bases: TGCGCCAGCAAGTATGGGGGGGGCACAGATACGCAGTATTTT. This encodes CASKYGGGTDTQYF.

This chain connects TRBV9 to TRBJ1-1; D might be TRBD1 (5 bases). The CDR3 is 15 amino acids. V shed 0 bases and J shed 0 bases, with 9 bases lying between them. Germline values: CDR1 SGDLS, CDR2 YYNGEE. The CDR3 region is CASSVGGSVNTEAFF. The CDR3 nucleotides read TGTGCCAGCAGCGTAGGGGGCTCGGTGAACACTGAAGCTTTCTTT.

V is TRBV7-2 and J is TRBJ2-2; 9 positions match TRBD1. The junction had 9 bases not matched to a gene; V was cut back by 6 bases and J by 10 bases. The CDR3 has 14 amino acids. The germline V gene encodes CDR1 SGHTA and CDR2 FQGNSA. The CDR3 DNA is TGTGCCAGCAGTTTCAAACGGACAGGGGAGGAGCTGTTTTTT. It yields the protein CASSFKRTGEELFF.

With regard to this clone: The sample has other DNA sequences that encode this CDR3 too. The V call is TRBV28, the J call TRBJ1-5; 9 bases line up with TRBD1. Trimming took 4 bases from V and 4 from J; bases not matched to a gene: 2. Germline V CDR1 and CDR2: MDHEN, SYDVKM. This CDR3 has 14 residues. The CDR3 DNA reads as TGTGCCAGCAGTTCCGGGACAGGGAATCAGCCCCAGCATTTT. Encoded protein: CASSSGTGNQPQHF.

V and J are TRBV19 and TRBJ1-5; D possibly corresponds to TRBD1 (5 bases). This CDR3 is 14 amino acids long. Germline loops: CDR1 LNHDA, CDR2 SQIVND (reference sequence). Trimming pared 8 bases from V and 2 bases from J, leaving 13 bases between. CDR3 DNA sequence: TGTGCCAGTGATAGCAGGGCGGGCAATCAGCCCCAGCATTTT. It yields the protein CASDSRAGNQPQHF. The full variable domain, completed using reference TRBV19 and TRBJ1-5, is DGGITQSPKYLFRKEGQNVTLSCEQNLNHDAMYWYRQDPGQGLRLIYYSQIVNDFQKGDIAEGYSVSREKKESFPLTVTSAQKNPTAFYLCASDSRAGNQPQHFGDGTRLSIL.

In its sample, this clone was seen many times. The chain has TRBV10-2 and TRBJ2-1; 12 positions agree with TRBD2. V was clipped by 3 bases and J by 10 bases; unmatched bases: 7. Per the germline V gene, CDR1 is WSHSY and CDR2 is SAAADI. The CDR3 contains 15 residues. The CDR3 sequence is CASSERLAGAREQFF. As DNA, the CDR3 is TGCGCCAGCAGTGAAAGACTAGCGGGGGCCCGGGAGCAGTTCTTC.

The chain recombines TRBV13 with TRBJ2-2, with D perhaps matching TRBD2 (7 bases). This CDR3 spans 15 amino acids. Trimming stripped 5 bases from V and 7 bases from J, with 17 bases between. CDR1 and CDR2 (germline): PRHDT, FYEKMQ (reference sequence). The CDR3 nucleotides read TGTGCCAGCAGCCCCAACGGGGGGCGAGGCGGGGAGCTGTTTTTT. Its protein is CASSPNGGRGGELFF.

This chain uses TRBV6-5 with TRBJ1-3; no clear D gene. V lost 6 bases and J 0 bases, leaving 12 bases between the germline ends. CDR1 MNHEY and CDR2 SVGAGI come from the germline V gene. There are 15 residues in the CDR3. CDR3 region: CASRSSTRSGNTIYF. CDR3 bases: TGTGCCAGCAGATCTTCGACTCGCTCTGGAAACACCATATATTTT.

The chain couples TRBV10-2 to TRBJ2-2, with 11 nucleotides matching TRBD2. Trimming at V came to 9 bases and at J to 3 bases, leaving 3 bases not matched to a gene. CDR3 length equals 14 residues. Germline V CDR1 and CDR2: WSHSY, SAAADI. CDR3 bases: TGCGCCAGAGGGACTAGCGGCGACACCGGGGAGCTGTTTTTT. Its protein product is CARGTSGDTGELFF.

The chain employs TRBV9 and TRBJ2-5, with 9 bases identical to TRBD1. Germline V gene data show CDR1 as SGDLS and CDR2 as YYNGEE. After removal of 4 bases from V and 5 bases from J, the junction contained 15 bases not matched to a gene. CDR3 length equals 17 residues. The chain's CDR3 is CASSTGTGLLPGETQYF. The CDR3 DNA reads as TGTGCCAGCAGCACCGGGACAGGGCTCCTCCCGGGGGAGACCCAGTACTTC.

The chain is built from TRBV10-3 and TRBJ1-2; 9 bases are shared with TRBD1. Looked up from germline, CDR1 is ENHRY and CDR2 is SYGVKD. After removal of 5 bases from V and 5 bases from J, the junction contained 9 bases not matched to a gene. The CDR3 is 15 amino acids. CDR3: CAISFPGQGTYGYTF. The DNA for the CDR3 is TGTGCCATCAGTTTCCCGGGACAGGGAACATATGGCTACACCTTC.

CDR3 nucleotides: TGTGCCAGCATCTCGCGGGGGGGTAACGAGCAGTACTTC. Amino acid sequence: CASISRGGNEQYF. The V call is TRBV2, the J call TRBJ2-7; 9 bases align to TRBD2. The CDR3 runs 13 residues. Germline V lookup: CDR1 SNHLY, CDR2 FYNNEI. Losses at the gene ends were 7 bases for V and 5 bases for J; bases not matched to a gene: 6.